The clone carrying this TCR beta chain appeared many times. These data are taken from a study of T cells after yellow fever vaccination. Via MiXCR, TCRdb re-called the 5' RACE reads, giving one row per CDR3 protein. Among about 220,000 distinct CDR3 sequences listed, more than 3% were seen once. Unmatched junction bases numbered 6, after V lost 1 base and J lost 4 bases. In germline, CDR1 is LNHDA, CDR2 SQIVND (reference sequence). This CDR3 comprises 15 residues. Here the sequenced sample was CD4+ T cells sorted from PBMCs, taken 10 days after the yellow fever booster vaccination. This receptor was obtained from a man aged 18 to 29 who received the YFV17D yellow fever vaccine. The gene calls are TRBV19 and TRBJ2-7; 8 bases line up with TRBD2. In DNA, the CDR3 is TGTGCCAGTAGTATAGGCCCAGCGGGGGCGTACGAGCAGTACTTC. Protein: CASSIGPAGAYEQYF.